Presented here are 16 T cell receptor beta chains from one specimen sequenced in a study of control samples from healthy donors and cancer patients. The protocol was immunoSEQ multiplex PCR, while the TCRdb copy is restricted to in-frame clones and leaves out a portion. The table includes fewer than 120,000 clones, over 75% detected once. Sequenced sample: PBMCs. These TCRs come from a woman aged 60 to 75 with lung cancer.

V usage is TRBV5-4 and J usage is TRBJ2-2; no clear D. V dropped 10 bases and J dropped 2 bases, with 15 bases sitting between them. Germline V gene lookup returns CDR1 SGHNT and CDR2 YYREEE (reference sequence). This CDR3 spans 14 amino acids. Here the CDR3 reads CAVLRTQNTGELFF. The CDR3 DNA is TGTGCCGTCCTACGGACCCAAAACACCGGGGAGCTGTTTTTT.

The sample holds a few counts of this clone. The J gene is TRBJ1-2, the V gene TRBV14; no clear D gene. Germline assignment: CDR1 SGHDN and CDR2 FVKESK. The CDR3 contains 14 residues. Trimming removed 4 bases at V and 5 bases at J, with 14 bases between. The CDR3: CASSPELGWYGYTF. The DNA for the CDR3 is TGTGCCAGCAGCCCGGAGTTAGGGTGGTATGGCTACACCTTC.

The rearrangement joins TRBV27 to TRBJ2-7; tentatively, D is TRBD2 (6 bases). This CDR3 has 15 amino acids. Germline assignment: CDR1 MNHEY and CDR2 SMNVEV (reference sequence). V lost 6 bases and J 4 bases, leaving 19 bases between the germline ends. In nucleotides, the CDR3 is TGTGCCAGCAGAGACCTGCGGGAACCGAAGTACGAGCAGTACTTC. Protein: CASRDLREPKYEQYF.

The chain links TRBV2 to TRBJ1-5; D ambiguous. Per germline, CDR1 SNHLY and CDR2 FYNNEI. The CDR3 extends over 13 amino acids. Trimming took off 9 bases at V and 2 bases at J, with 11 bases between the two ends. Here the CDR3 DNA reads TGTGCCAGTGACGGCGGGGGCAATCAGCCCCAGCATTTT. Translation gives CASDGGGNQPQHF.

J is TRBJ2-1 and V is TRBV5-1; TRBD2 matches 7 bases. Germline V gene data show CDR1 as SGHRS and CDR2 as YFSETQ. Trimming cost V 0 bases and J 6 bases; bases outside gene matches: 9. The CDR3 runs 16 residues. The chain's CDR3 is CASSLETIGTTNEQFF. In DNA form, the CDR3 reads TGCGCCAGCAGCTTGGAGACCATCGGGACTACCAATGAGCAGTTCTTC.

The V call is TRBV7-2, the J call TRBJ1-5; the D is unclear. The V gene's germline CDR1 is SGHTA and CDR2 FQGNSA. V gave up 6 bases and J gave up 4 bases, with 16 bases separating them. The CDR3 runs to 15 residues. In DNA form, the CDR3 reads TGTGCCAGCAGACCGGTAGGCAGCGCGAATCAGCCCCAGCATTTT. It encodes CASRPVGSANQPQHF.

The chain joins TRBV19 to TRBJ1-5; maybe TRBD1 (6 bases). Germline lookup yields CDR1 LNHDA and CDR2 SQIVND (reference sequence). This CDR3 comprises 13 residues. Trimming took 7 bases from V and 0 from J, leaving 7 bases between them. CDR3 amino acids: CASTTGSNQPQHF. In DNA, the CDR3 is TGTGCCAGTACGACAGGTAGCAATCAGCCCCAGCATTTT.

This chain connects TRBV5-1 to TRBJ1-5; 7 bases agree with TRBD1. The V segment lost 4 bases and the J segment 7 bases; nucleotides outside the gene matches: 11. Per the germline V gene, CDR1 is SGHRS and CDR2 is YFSETQ. The CDR3 is 15 residues long. CDR3 nucleotides: TGCGCCAGCAGCCGTACAGGGGACCGCGGCCAGCCCCAGCATTTT. It translates to CASSRTGDRGQPQHF. Based on the CDR3 plus reference TRBV5-1 and TRBJ1-5, the full variable domain is KAGVTQTPRYLIKTRGQQVTLSCSPISGHRSVSWYQQTPGQGLQFLFEYFSETQRNKGNFPGRFSGRQFSNSRSEMNVSTLELGDSALYLCASSRTGDRGQPQHFGDGTRLSIL.

CDR3 DNA: TGCGCCAGCAGCCAATATACAGACCTAACCGGGGGTGAAAAACTGTTTTTT. It encodes CASSQYTDLTGGEKLFF. V usage is TRBV4-3 and J usage is TRBJ1-4, with a weak D call TRBD1 (5 bases). CDR1 LGHNA and CDR2 YSLEER come from the germline V gene. The V gene lost 2 bases and the J gene lost 7 bases, with 20 bases spanning the gap. The CDR3 totals 17 residues.

The rearrangement uses TRBV5-4 and TRBJ1-2, with D possibly being TRBD1 (5 bases). Trimming stripped 0 bases from V and 0 bases from J, with 12 bases between. Per germline, CDR1 SGHNT and CDR2 YYREEE (reference sequence). The CDR3 length is 16 residues. CDR3 region: CASSLGIGQTNYGYTF. The CDR3 bases are TGTGCCAGCAGCTTGGGGATCGGACAAACTAACTATGGCTACACCTTC.

CDR3 sequence: CASSEASPIGGRTLYTEAFF. CDR3 in DNA: TGTGCCAGCAGTGAAGCCTCCCCCATCGGAGGCAGGACGCTATACACTGAAGCTTTCTTT. The chain joins TRBV6-1 to TRBJ1-1; D call uncertain. The V gene's germline CDR1 is MNHNS and CDR2 SASEGT. CDR3 length: 20 residues. Trimming left V 0 bases short and J 3 bases short, with 26 bases between.

The chain has TRBV2 and TRBJ2-7; D is undetermined. Germline lookup yields CDR1 SNHLY and CDR2 FYNNEI. The CDR3 spans 15 residues. V lost 4 bases and J 0 bases, leaving 13 bases between the germline ends. The CDR3 sequence is CASSAGPGSSYEQYF. The CDR3 DNA reads as TGTGCCAGCAGTGCGGGCCCCGGAAGCTCCTACGAGCAGTACTTC.

Here the CDR3 DNA reads TGTGCCAGCAGCGTAGGTGGACAGTTCGGCCGTGGAAACACCATATATTTT. It codes for CASSVGGQFGRGNTIYF. The rearrangement joins TRBV9 to TRBJ1-3, with a tentative D call TRBD1 (6 bases). CDR1 is SGDLS, CDR2 YYNGEE, per germline. The CDR3 runs 17 residues. V was shortened by 0 bases and J by 3 bases, with 16 bases between the two germline ends. Variable domain in full (rest from reference TRBV9 and TRBJ1-3): DSGVTQTPKHLITATGQRVTLRCSPRSGDLSVYWYQQSLDQGLQFLIQYYNGEERAKGNILERFSAQQFPDLHSELNLSSLELGDSALYFCASSVGGQFGRGNTIYFGEGSWLTVV.

Here the CDR3 reads CASSPPRQGDRNTIYF. As DNA, the CDR3 is TGTGCCAGTAGCCCCCCCCGACAGGGGGACAGAAACACCATATATTTT. This chain connects TRBV19 to TRBJ1-3, with 9 bases lining up with TRBD1. The germline V gene has CDR1 LNHDA and CDR2 SQIVND (reference sequence). The junction had 11 bases not matched to a gene; V was cut back by 6 bases and J by 5 bases. This CDR3 is 16 amino acids long. The full variable domain, its missing parts supplied by reference TRBV19 and TRBJ1-3, is DGGITQSPKYLFRKEGQNVTLSCEQNLNHDAMYWYRQDPGQGLRLIYYSQIVNDFQKGDIAEGYSVSREKKESFPLTVTSAQKNPTAFYLCASSPPRQGDRNTIYFGEGSWLTVV.

V is TRBV11-2 and J is TRBJ1-1, with TRBD1 matching 8 bases. The V gene end was trimmed by 0 bases and the J gene end by 0 bases; junction bases not matched to a gene: 6. CDR1 is SGHAT, CDR2 FQNNGV, per germline. The CDR3 loop spans 17 amino acids. As DNA, the CDR3 is TGTGCCAGCAGCTTAGATCTGGCAGGGGGCGTGAACACTGAAGCTTTCTTT. Protein product: CASSLDLAGGVNTEAFF.

V and J are TRBV5-1 and TRBJ2-7; D remains ambiguous. The CDR3 length is 13 residues. Germline V gives CDR1 SGHRS, CDR2 YFSETQ. The V end lost 4 bases, the J end lost 0 bases, and 8 bases lay between the germline ends. The CDR3 protein is CASSPASSYEQYF. The DNA of the CDR3 is TGCGCCAGCAGCCCGGCCAGCTCCTACGAGCAGTACTTC.